A single sample gave rise to the 4 T cell receptor beta chains below, sequenced in a study of blood T cell repertoires in COVID-19. The method was immunoSEQ multiplex PCR; TCRdb's version includes in-frame clones alone and lacks a portion of them. The table includes approximately 160,000 clones, approximately 82% detected once. The specimen was PBMCs or T cells enriched from blood (not recorded which). These TCRs come from a woman aged 50 to 65 who had recovered from COVID-19.

The J gene is TRBJ1-1, the V gene TRBV21-1; the table's D call of TRBD1 was not tested on the DNA. TRBV21-1 is a recognized pseudogene. The CDR3 is 17 residues long. CDR3 DNA sequence: TGTGCCAGCAGTTTCGACCCCCCCAGGATTCGGAACACTGAAGCTTTCTTT. Its protein is CASSFDPPRIRNTEAFF.

As for this clone: Different DNA sequences within this sample yield the same CDR3. The chain recombines TRBV11-3 with TRBJ2-2, with D unclear. Trimming stripped 1 base from V and 4 bases from J, with 4 bases between. This CDR3 contains 13 residues. From germline, CDR1 is SGHNT and CDR2 YENEEA. Written as DNA, the CDR3 is TGTGCCAGCAGCTTAGCGGGCACCGGGGAGCTGTTTTTT. It specifies CASSLAGTGELFF.

This clone came up once. The J gene is TRBJ1-2, the V gene TRBV11-2; no reliable D call. Trimming shortened V by 5 bases and J by 8 bases, and 12 bases separated the two germline ends. Germline assignment: CDR1 SGHAT and CDR2 FQNNGV. The CDR3 contains 12 residues. The CDR3 protein is CASSPSTWGYTF. The CDR3 nucleotides read TGTGCCAGCAGCCCCTCTACGTGGGGCTACACCTTC.

The chain employs TRBV6-6 and TRBJ1-2; 7 nucleotides agree with TRBD1. V lost 6 bases and J lost 2; bases outside the gene matches: 9. Germline V gene lookup returns CDR1 MNHNY and CDR2 SVGAGI (reference sequence). CDR3 length: 15 residues. The CDR3 protein is CASSTTPDRNYGYTF. The CDR3 bases are TGTGCCAGCAGCACCACCCCGGACAGGAACTATGGCTACACCTTC.